The next 20 T cell receptor beta chains were all read from a single sample in a study of T cell clonality in common variable immunodeficiency. Clones were read by immunoSEQ multiplex PCR, and TCRdb kept only the in-frame ones, dropping some. The table lists about 28,000 clones, no singletons, with just over 3% in the top ten. Antigen specificity for these receptors is unknown. Study findings and constraints: In common variable immunodeficiency, TCR beta chains reportedly carried fewer deletions and N-nucleotide insertions.

Sample: peripheral blood mononuclear cells. The receptors were gathered from a human donor with common variable immunodeficiency.

This clone turned up a few times. Sequencing ends 3 residues short of the CDR3 end; the germline J gene provides the rest. V is TRBV30 and J is TRBJ1-2; D may be TRBD1 (6 bases). The CDR3 contains 13 residues. CDR1 and CDR2 from the germline V gene are GTSNPN and SVGIG (reference sequence). CDR3 in amino acids: CAWSVTTGASYTF. The covered CDR3 bases are TGTGCCTGGAGTGTAACGACAGGAGCGAGC.

This clone was seen only a few times. The DNA ends 3 residues before the CDR3 does, and the rest of the CDR3 is filled in from the germline J gene. The rearrangement joins TRBV18 to TRBJ1-1, with D hard to call. Trimming stripped 3 bases from V and 0 bases from J, with 5 bases between. The length of the CDR3 is 13 residues. Germline CDR1 reads KGHSH; CDR2 reads LQKENI. The sequenced part of the CDR3 DNA is TGTGCCAGCTCACCTTTATTGAACACTGAA. It codes for CASSPLLNTE. The CDR3 in full is CASSPLLNTEAFF. Full variable domain (missing parts from reference TRBV18 and TRBJ1-1): NAGVMQNPRHLVRRRGQEARLRCSPMKGHSHVYWYRQLPEEGLKFMVYLQKENIIDESGMPKERFSAEFPKEGPSILRIQQVVRGDSAAYFCASSPLLNTEAFFGQGTRLTVV.

By share of the sample, this clone is medium-sized. With the read ending 3 residues before the CDR3 end, the germline J gene is used to fill in that end. The gene calls are TRBV18 and TRBJ2-5, with a possible D match to TRBD2 (5 bases). Germline CDR1 is KGHSH and CDR2 is LQKENI. V was trimmed by 2 bases and J by 1 base, leaving 8 bases between them. This CDR3 contains 14 residues. The sequenced part of the CDR3 DNA is TGTGCCAGCTCACCATCGGCGGGCCAAGAGACC. Translating it yields CASSPSAGQET. The whole CDR3 sequence is CASSPSAGQETQYF.

This clone was recorded a few times. The read comes to an end 3 residues before the CDR3 does, leaving the germline J gene to fill in the end. The chain joins TRBV7-6 to TRBJ2-2; D possibly corresponds to TRBD1 (7 bases). The CDR3 is 17 residues long. Germline V gene data show CDR1 as SGHVS and CDR2 as FNYEAQ. V shed 2 bases and J shed 2 bases, with 15 bases lying between them. CDR3 bases read: TGTGCCAGCAGCTTAACGGCAGGGGGGTATAACACCGGGGAG. This translates into CASSLTAGGYNTGE. The full CDR3 protein reads CASSLTAGGYNTGELFF.

Ten or more counts support this clone. The CDR3 goes on 3 residues after the read ends, and that part is filled in from the germline J gene. The chain joins TRBV6-4 to TRBJ2-3, with a possible D match to TRBD1 (6 bases). V was trimmed by 8 bases and J by 0 bases, leaving 18 bases between them. The CDR3 is 16 residues long. The germline gives CDR1 MRHNA, CDR2 SNTAGT. The sequenced CDR3 bases are TGTGCCAGCGGGGGCAGGGCCGAAGAAAGCACAGATACG. Amino acids: CASGGRAEESTDT. The full CDR3 reads CASGGRAEESTDTQYF.

Incomplete CDR3 DNA: TGCAGTGCTAGTGGGGGCCGCGGGCGTGATTCACCC. Encoded protein: CSASGGRGRDSP. The CDR3 reads in full as CSASGGRGRDSPLHF. The gene calls are TRBV20-1 and TRBJ1-6; perhaps TRBD1 as D (6 bases). The CDR3 is cut off 3 residues early in the read; its end comes from the germline J gene. The CDR3 spans 15 residues. Trimming removed 3 bases from V and 8 bases from J, with 17 bases in between. Germline V gene lookup returns CDR1 DFQATT and CDR2 SNEGSKA (reference sequence).

This clone was observed a handful of times. The sequenced fragment ends 3 residues before the CDR3 boundary, so the rest is inferred from the germline J gene. The chain has TRBV19 and TRBJ1-1; no definite D call. V lost 7 bases, J lost 4 bases, and 13 bases lay in between. CDR1 and CDR2 from the germline V gene are LNHDA and SQIVND (reference sequence). The CDR3 totals 13 residues. This chain's CDR3 is CASNEVAGTEAFF. CDR3 DNA (partial): TGTGCCAGTAATGAGGTGGCGGGCACTGAA.

This clone was counted at least ten times. The read ends 3 residues early relative to the CDR3; the germline J gene fills the gap. This chain links TRBV7-3 with TRBJ2-2; 8 nucleotides align to TRBD2. Germline-derived CDR1 and CDR2 are SGHTA and FQGTGA. The V gene end was trimmed by 5 bases and the J gene end by 5 bases; junction bases not matched to a gene: 7. The CDR3 totals 15 residues. CDR3 DNA, as far as it was read: TGTGCCAGCAGCCCCCGGGGGGGCGCAACCGGGGAG. Encoded protein: CASSPRGGATGE. The CDR3 in full is CASSPRGGATGELFF. Full variable domain (missing parts from reference TRBV7-3 and TRBJ2-2): GAGVSQTPSNKVTEKGKYVELRCDPISGHTALYWYRQSLGQGPEFLIYFQGTGAADDSGLPNDRFFAVRPEGSVSTLKIQRTERGDSAVYLCASSPRGGATGELFFGEGSRLTVL.

This clone was observed a handful of times. Read coverage stops 3 residues before the CDR3 terminus; the germline J gene supplies the remainder. V gene TRBV6-1 combines with J gene TRBJ1-1; D perhaps matches TRBD1 (6 bases). Trimming shortened V by 0 bases and J by 6 bases, and 23 bases separated the two germline ends. The CDR3 is 18 amino acids. Germline lookup yields CDR1 MNHNS and CDR2 SASEGT. The CDR3 sequence: CASSEALFGRGARSEAFF. The sequenced CDR3 bases are TGTGCCAGCAGTGAAGCGCTATTTGGGCGGGGGGCGAGGTCTGAA.

Note on this clone: The read is 3 residues too short to cover the CDR3 end, so that end is filled in from the germline J gene. This chain connects TRBV10-2 to TRBJ2-5, with TRBD1 as a possible D gene (6 bases). Trimming left V 4 bases short and J 2 bases short, with 14 bases between. The CDR3 has 15 amino acids. Germline loops: CDR1 WSHSY, CDR2 SAAADI. CDR3 in amino acids: CASSGQPTGQETQYF. The DNA read from the CDR3 is TGCGCCAGCAGTGGACAACCCACAGGGCAAGAGACC.

This clone was recorded at least ten times. The read comes to an end 3 residues before the CDR3 does, leaving the germline J gene to fill in the end. The V and J genes are TRBV20-1 and TRBJ1-2, with TRBD1 matching 8 bases. Germline V CDR1 and CDR2: DFQATT, SNEGSKA (reference sequence). The CDR3 has 13 residues. The part of the CDR3 DNA that was read is TGCAGTGCTCCTGTCGGGGACAGGCCCGGC. Its protein is CSAPVGDRPG. The full CDR3 is CSAPVGDRPGYTF.

A few counts support this clone. The CDR3 end is not reached by the read, which stops 3 residues before it; the germline J gene fills it in. This sequence joins TRBV19 and TRBJ1-2, with TRBD1 as a possible D gene (5 bases). The CDR3 is made up of 14 amino acids. V was cut by 6 bases and J by 4 bases, with 15 bases left in between. Germline V lookup: CDR1 LNHDA, CDR2 SQIVND (reference sequence). CDR3 amino acids: CASSIPGSPYGYTF. CDR3 bases read: TGTGCCAGTAGCATACCAGGGAGTCCCTATGGC.

In the case of this clone: The read ends 3 residues shy of where the CDR3 ends; the end is completed using the germline J gene. This rearrangement joins TRBV19 to TRBJ1-1; 8 bases map to TRBD1. The CDR3 extends over 15 amino acids. V shed 9 bases and J 4 bases; nucleotides not matched to a gene: 13. The V gene's germline CDR1 is LNHDA and CDR2 SQIVND (reference sequence). CDR3 DNA, as far as it was read: TGTGCCAGAATACGGAGGACAGGGCCACTCACTGAA. The encoded protein is CARIRRTGPLTE. The full CDR3 is CARIRRTGPLTEAFF.

This clone was counted at least ten times. One end of the junction varies from germline; a read error may be responsible. The read falls 3 residues short of the CDR3 end, and the missing part is taken from the germline J gene. The chain has TRBV29-1 and TRBJ1-1; D unclear. CDR3 length equals 11 residues. Germline-derived CDR1 and CDR2 are SQVTM and ANQGSEA. The part of the CDR3 DNA that was read is TGCAGCTTTGAACGTGCATTGAGG. Translating gives CSFERALR. The whole CDR3 reads CSFERALRAFF. Complete variable domain (other parts from reference TRBV29-1 and TRBJ1-1): SAVISQKPSRDICQRGTSLTIQCQVDSQVTMMFWYRQQPGQSLTLIATANQGSEATYESGFVIDKFPISRPNLTFSTLTVSNMSPEDSSIYLCSFERALRAFFGQGTRLTVV.

This clone has a count of ten or more. The CDR3 end is not reached by the read, which stops 3 residues before it; the germline J gene fills it in. This chain links TRBV20-1 with TRBJ1-2; D gene unclear. This CDR3 spans 14 amino acids. Germline V gene lookup returns CDR1 DFQATT and CDR2 SNEGSKA (reference sequence). V gave up 1 base and J gave up 3 bases, with 12 bases separating them. The covered CDR3 bases are TGCAGTGCTAGAGTCCCCGGGGTCTACTATGGC. This sequence encodes CSARVPGVYYG. The full CDR3 reads CSARVPGVYYGYTF.

This clone occurred a few times. The observed sequence ends 3 residues before the CDR3 terminus, with the missing tail filled in from the germline J gene. The chain is built from TRBV18 and TRBJ2-7; D gene uncertain. V was clipped by 3 bases and J by 6 bases, with 9 bases between them. This CDR3 spans 12 amino acids. Germline CDR1 KGHSH, CDR2 LQKENI. The CDR3 sequence: CASSPAASEQYF. Partial CDR3 DNA: TGTGCCAGCTCACCCGCGGCGTCCGAG.

As to this clone: The CDR3 end is not reached by the read, which stops 3 residues before it; the germline J gene fills it in. This sequence joins TRBV7-3 and TRBJ1-1; possible D gene TRBD1, 5 bases. The germline V and J ends were trimmed by 5 bases and 4 bases, with 11 bases remaining between them. Germline V gives CDR1 SGHTA, CDR2 FQGTGA. The CDR3 sequence is 13 residues long. CDR3 DNA, as far as it was read: TGTGCCAGCAGCCAGTCGAGGGGCACTGAA. Its protein is CASSQSRGTE. The full-length CDR3 reads as CASSQSRGTEAFF.

This clone was counted many times. Sequencing ends 3 residues short of the CDR3 end; the germline J gene provides the rest. The rearrangement links TRBV5-1 to TRBJ2-2; tentatively, D is TRBD1 or TRBD2 (5 bases each). The CDR3 is made up of 14 amino acids. The germline V gene encodes CDR1 SGHRS and CDR2 YFSETQ. The V end lost 6 bases, the J end lost 0 bases, and 9 bases lay between the germline ends. The sequenced CDR3 bases are TGCGCCAGCACGAGGGGAACGAACACCGGGGAG. This encodes CASTRGTNTGE. The whole CDR3 reads CASTRGTNTGELFF.

To note about this clone: The CDR3 end is not reached by the read, which stops 3 residues before it; the germline J gene fills it in. The V and J genes are TRBV7-6 and TRBJ2-7, with D perhaps TRBD1 or TRBD2 (6 bases each). Between the trimmed V and J ends, which lost 5 bases and 5 bases, there was a span of 13 bases. The CDR3 loop spans 13 amino acids. Per the germline V gene, CDR1 is SGHVS and CDR2 is FNYEAQ. The CDR3 sequence is CASSQGRTDEQYF. The DNA read from the CDR3 is TGTGCCAGCAGCCAAGGGAGGACAGACGAG.

As regards this clone: The read gets to within 3 residues of the CDR3 end, and the germline J gene fills in the rest. V and J are TRBV19 and TRBJ2-7; 8 positions match TRBD1. This CDR3 region has 14 residues. Germline CDR1 reads LNHDA; CDR2 reads SQIVND (reference sequence). V dropped 6 bases and J dropped 0; count of bases not matched to a gene: 4. The CDR3 protein is CASRRDRSSYEQYF. The CDR3 bases that were read are TGTGCCAGTAGAAGGGACAGGAGCTCCTACGAG.